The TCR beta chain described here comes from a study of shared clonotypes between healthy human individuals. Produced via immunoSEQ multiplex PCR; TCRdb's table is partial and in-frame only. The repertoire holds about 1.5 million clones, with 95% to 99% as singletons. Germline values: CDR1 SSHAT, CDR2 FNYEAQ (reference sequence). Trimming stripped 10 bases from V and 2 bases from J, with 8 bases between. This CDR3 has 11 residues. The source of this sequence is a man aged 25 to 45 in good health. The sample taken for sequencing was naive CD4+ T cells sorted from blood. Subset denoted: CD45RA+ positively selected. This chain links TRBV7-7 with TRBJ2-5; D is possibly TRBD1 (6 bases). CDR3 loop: CATGQQETQYF. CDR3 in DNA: TGTGCCACGGGACAACAAGAGACCCAGTACTTC.